In this sample, the clone carrying this T cell receptor beta chain turned up a few times. Its antigen is undetermined. MiXCR, applied by TCRdb to the 5' RACE reads, yields one record per CDR3 protein. The sample consists of roughly 300,000 distinct CDR3 sequences, around 8% of them appearing once. The CDR3 consists of 12 residues. Trimming took 3 bases from V and 2 from J, leaving 5 bases between them. Germline V gives CDR1 SEHNR, CDR2 FQNEAQ (reference sequence). These data are taken from a study of T-cell memory formation after mild COVID-19. Whole-study findings and limits: Clones that shrank (day 15 to 85) were balanced CD4/CD8, whereas later expanders leaned CD4+. Second-wave clones that peaked on day 37 lacked confirmed SARS-CoV-2 specificity.

Sample: PBMCs or a T cell subset sorted from them (not recorded which). The chain recombines TRBV7-9 with TRBJ2-7; no clear D gene. The source of this sequence is a man aged 18 to 29 who had mild COVID-19 (a few samples of this study predate the infection). Cell type and time point are not known. The CDR3 DNA is TGTGCCAGCAGCTTCGGCCCCTACGAGCAGTACTTC. It specifies CASSFGPYEQYF.